This T cell receptor (beta chain) was documented in a study of blood T cell repertoires in COVID-19. This table comes from immunoSEQ multiplex PCR, and its TCRdb copy is limited to in-frame clones, with some not included. The sample lists 130,000 to 150,000 clones, less than 85% occurring once. The receptor was derived from a woman of 80 years or more in a cohort sampled during active or convalescent COVID-19. The sequenced sample was peripheral blood.

DNA for the CDR3: TGTGCCAGCAGCCACCTGAGAGCGGGGGACACCACTGAAGCTTTCTTT. Translated, it gives CASSHLRAGDTTEAFF. The rearrangement joins TRBV3-1 (or the pseudogene TRBV3-2) to TRBJ1-1; TRBD1 might be the D (6 bases). The germline V and J ends were trimmed by 3 bases and 4 bases, with 18 bases remaining between them. CDR3 size: 16 residues. Germline CDR1 is LGHDT and CDR2 is YNNKEL (reference sequence).